One and the same sample provided the 19 T cell receptor beta chains below, sequenced in a study of CD8+CD57+ T cells in acquired aplastic anemia. Genomic DNA constituted the template upon which TCR beta VDJ and CDR3 profiling was performed. One entry per CDR3 protein, called by TCRdb with MiXCR from the reads. The sample carries about 70,000 distinct CDR3 sequences, roughly 50% recorded once. What was sequenced was sorted CD4+, CD8+, or CD8+CD57+ T cells (not recorded which) from PBMCs. Receptors originate from a human donor in good health, serving as a control.

The table lists this clonotype with many counts. The gene calls are TRBV11-1 and TRBJ2-2; D may correspond to TRBD1 or TRBD2 (6 bases each). Germline V lookup: CDR1 SGHAT, CDR2 FQDESV (reference sequence). This CDR3 has 17 residues. Trimming pared 2 bases from V and 2 bases from J, leaving 15 bases between. CDR3 in DNA: TGTGCCAGCAGCTTATTCCGGGGGCGCGACAACACCGGGGAGCTGTTTTTT. This codes for CASSLFRGRDNTGELFF.

This clonotype is termed medium-sized (0.01 to 0.1%). This chain connects TRBV2 to TRBJ1-1; D unresolved. The V end lost 8 bases, the J end lost 5 bases, and 9 bases lay between the germline ends. The CDR3 is 11 amino acids. Germline CDR1 and CDR2: SNHLY and FYNNEI. CDR3 nucleotides: TGTGCCAGCCCGGATAGTACTGAAGCTTTCTTT. Protein: CASPDSTEAFF.

This chain links TRBV19 with TRBJ2-3; a weak D match, TRBD1 (7 bases). V lost 3 bases, J lost 3 bases, and 10 bases lay in between. CDR3 length equals 14 residues. The germline V gene encodes CDR1 LNHDA and CDR2 SQIVND (reference sequence). CDR3 DNA: TGTGCCAGTAGTATCAGGGGGGAGACAGATACGCAGTATTTT. Residues: CASSIRGETDTQYF.

Many counts were recorded for this clonotype. The gene calls are TRBV7-6 and TRBJ2-3; TRBD2 might be the D (6 bases). CDR1 and CDR2 from the germline V gene are SGHVS and FNYEAQ. There are 18 residues in the CDR3. Trimming took off 1 base at V and 0 bases at J, with 17 bases between the two ends. The CDR3 DNA follows: TGTGCCAGCAGCTTAGGTGGCGGGGAGTTCCCTAGCACAGATACGCAGTATTTT. Residues: CASSLGGGEFPSTDTQYF.

Comments on this clonotype: This clone may be a read error of a much larger clone one base away. V and J are TRBV7-9 and TRBJ2-2; 7 positions match TRBD1. Germline assignment: CDR1 SEHNR and CDR2 FQNEAQ (reference sequence). V was pared by 8 bases and J by 7 bases, with 10 bases of the junction left unmatched. The CDR3 is 14 amino acids. The CDR3, as DNA: TGTGCCAGCGTAGGGGGCAGGAGTATCGGGGAGCTGTTTTTT. Its protein product is CASVGGRSIGELFF. The variable domain in full, with the rest retrieved from reference TRBV7-9 and TRBJ2-2, is DTGVSQNPRHKITKRGQNVTFRCDPISEHNRLYWYRQTLGQGPEFLTYFQNEAQLEKSRLLSDRFSAERPKGSFSTLEIQRTEQGDSAMYLCASVGGRSIGELFFGEGSRLTVL.

A remark on this clonotype: One end of the junction fails to match germline, which may point to a read error. V usage is TRBV7-9 and J usage is TRBJ2-2; weak D call: TRBD2 (5 bases). CDR3 length: 12 amino acids. Germline-derived CDR1 and CDR2 are SEHNR and FQNEAQ (reference sequence). The CDR3 sequence is CAGSPNIGELFF. The CDR3 DNA reads TGTGCCGGCAGCCCTAATATCGGGGAGCTGTTCTTT.

This clonotype is termed medium-sized (0.01 to 0.1%). V and J are TRBV29-1 and TRBJ2-2; D gene ambiguous. Per germline, CDR1 SQVTM and CDR2 ANQGSEA. V dropped 4 bases and J dropped 2 bases, with 8 bases sitting between them. The CDR3 loop spans 13 amino acids. The CDR3 DNA follows: TGCAGCGTTGCGGTAGCTAACACCGGGGAGCTGTTTTTT. This sequence encodes CSVAVANTGELFF.

This clonotype was counted a few times. With a much larger clone just one base away, this may be a read error. The chain carries TRBV4-1 and TRBJ1-1; 8 bases are a match to TRBD1. CDR1 and CDR2 (germline): MGHRA, YSYEKL. This CDR3 spans 15 amino acids. The CDR3 here is CVSSQATGVNTEAFF. The CDR3 DNA sequence: TGCGTCAGCAGCCAAGCGACAGGGGTGAACACTGAAGCTTTCTTT.

The V and J genes are TRBV10-3 and TRBJ2-7; TRBD1 matches at 10 bases. Germline V CDR1 and CDR2: ENHRY, SYGVKD. J gave up 5 bases and V 0 bases, and 4 bases lay outside the gene matches. There are 15 residues in the CDR3. The CDR3 DNA reads TGTGCCATCAGTGAGTCGGGGGGACAGGGGAACGAGCAGTACTTC. Its protein is CAISESGGQGNEQYF.

The chain links TRBV7-2 to TRBJ1-6; tentatively, D is TRBD1 (5 bases). The germline V and J ends were trimmed by 8 bases and 10 bases, with 15 bases remaining between them. The germline gives CDR1 SGHTA, CDR2 FQGNSA. The CDR3 has 13 amino acids. The CDR3 protein is CASAEGTGSPLHF. In nucleotides, the CDR3 is TGTGCCAGCGCCGAAGGGACGGGCTCACCCCTCCACTTT.

V usage is TRBV2 and J usage is TRBJ2-3; 10 positions agree with TRBD2. The J segment lost 2 bases and the V segment lost 5 bases, leaving 4 bases of the junction unmatched. Germline lookup yields CDR1 SNHLY and CDR2 FYNNEI. The CDR3 length is 15 residues. CDR3 in DNA: TGTGCCAGCAGTAGGACTAGCGGATTCACAGATACGCAGTATTTT. Protein: CASSRTSGFTDTQYF.

This clonotype was seen more than once but under ten times. V gene TRBV19 combines with J gene TRBJ2-7; D might be TRBD2 (5 bases). The CDR3 consists of 14 residues. CDR1 is LNHDA, CDR2 SQIVND, per germline (reference sequence). The V end was cut by 10 bases, the J end by 0 bases, with 16 bases between. The CDR3 protein is CATQTKTGSYEQYF. The DNA for the CDR3 is TGTGCCACCCAGACTAAGACCGGCTCCTACGAGCAGTACTTC.

This clonotype was detected ten times or more. This sequence joins TRBV4-1 and TRBJ2-3, with TRBD2 as a possible D gene (5 bases). V was trimmed by 3 bases and J by 0 bases, leaving 13 bases between them. Germline values: CDR1 MGHRA, CDR2 YSYEKL. The CDR3 is 16 residues long. The CDR3 coding sequence is TGCGCCAGCAGCCAGGTCCTTTCGGGAAGCACAGATACGCAGTATTTT. Residues: CASSQVLSGSTDTQYF.

The V and J genes are TRBV19 and TRBJ2-3, with TRBD1 identical over 7 bases. There are 15 residues in the CDR3. The V gene's germline CDR1 is LNHDA and CDR2 SQIVND (reference sequence). After removal of 3 bases from V and 0 bases from J, the junction contained 3 bases not matched to a gene. The CDR3 DNA reads as TGTGCCAGTAGTATTGGGGGACAGAGCACAGATACGCAGTATTTT. The encoded protein is CASSIGGQSTDTQYF.

This clonotype was seen repeatedly, ten times or more. The chain joins TRBV7-2 to TRBJ2-3; TRBD2 matches 13 bases. This CDR3 spans 15 amino acids. From germline, CDR1 is SGHTA and CDR2 FQGNSA. The J segment lost 3 bases and the V segment lost 6 bases, leaving 3 bases of the junction unmatched. The CDR3 loop reads CASRLAGGPTDTQYF. The CDR3 bases are TGTGCCAGCAGACTAGCGGGAGGGCCAACAGATACGCAGTATTTT.

The J gene is TRBJ2-7, the V gene TRBV24-1, with unresolved D. The V end lost 9 bases, the J end lost 3 bases, and 8 bases lay between the germline ends. This CDR3 contains 11 residues. Per the germline V gene, CDR1 is KGHDR and CDR2 is SFDVKD. CDR3 residues: CATLPLYEQYV. In nucleotides, the CDR3 is TGTGCCACCTTGCCCCTCTACGAGCAGTACGTC.

This clonotype is termed medium-sized. This chain joins TRBV20-1 and TRBJ2-7; no definite D call. Germline V gene data show CDR1 as DFQATT and CDR2 as SNEGSKA (reference sequence). CDR3 size: 12 residues. Between the trimmed V and J ends, which lost 1 base and 4 bases, there was a span of 8 bases. CDR3 residues: CSARGGQYEQYF. In DNA, the CDR3 is TGCAGTGCTAGAGGGGGTCAGTACGAGCAGTACTTC.

This clonotype was recorded a few times. V is TRBV30 and J is TRBJ1-2; D gene unclear. V was cut by 7 bases and J by 8 bases, with 29 bases left in between. Per the germline V gene, CDR1 is GTSNPN and CDR2 is SVGIG (reference sequence). The CDR3 is made up of 16 amino acids. In nucleotides, the CDR3 is TGTGCCTTGGAGAAATTGAGTTTACAGCAGCGTGACGGCTACACCTTC. This translates into CALEKLSLQQRDGYTF.

The CDR3 DNA reads TGTGCCAGCAGCAATGGACAGGGAAATCAGCCCCAGCATTTT. Translated: CASSNGQGNQPQHF. J is TRBJ1-5 and V is TRBV5-6, with 8 bases identical to TRBD1. This CDR3 spans 14 amino acids. Germline V gene sequence: CDR1 SGHDT, CDR2 YYEEEE. Trimming at V came to 4 bases and at J to 4 bases, leaving 4 bases not matched to a gene.